Here is one TCR beta chain with its context. These data come from a study of preoperative IRX-2 immunotherapy in early breast cancer. The CDR3 runs 19 residues. In germline, CDR1 is SQVTM, CDR2 ANQGSEA. V gave up 4 bases and J gave up 6 bases; unmatched junction bases: 24. Sequenced by immunoSEQ multiplex PCR; TCRdb stores in-frame clones only, minus some. The table records tens of thousands of clones, about 90% of them present only once. Noted treatment: preoperative locoregional IRX-2 cytokine immunotherapy. Preoperative locoregional IRX-2 cytokine immunotherapy was tested in the phase Ib source study.

This clonotype was obtained from a human donor with breast cancer. Collection of the sample occurred from a patient treated with IRX-2 immunotherapy. The V and J genes are TRBV29-1 and TRBJ2-5, with 9 bases lining up with TRBD1. The CDR3 DNA is TGCAGCGTTGCCGCCACGCGTGGGGGTACAGAAGGGACAGGGAAGACCCAGTACTTC. It encodes CSVAATRGGTEGTGKTQYF.